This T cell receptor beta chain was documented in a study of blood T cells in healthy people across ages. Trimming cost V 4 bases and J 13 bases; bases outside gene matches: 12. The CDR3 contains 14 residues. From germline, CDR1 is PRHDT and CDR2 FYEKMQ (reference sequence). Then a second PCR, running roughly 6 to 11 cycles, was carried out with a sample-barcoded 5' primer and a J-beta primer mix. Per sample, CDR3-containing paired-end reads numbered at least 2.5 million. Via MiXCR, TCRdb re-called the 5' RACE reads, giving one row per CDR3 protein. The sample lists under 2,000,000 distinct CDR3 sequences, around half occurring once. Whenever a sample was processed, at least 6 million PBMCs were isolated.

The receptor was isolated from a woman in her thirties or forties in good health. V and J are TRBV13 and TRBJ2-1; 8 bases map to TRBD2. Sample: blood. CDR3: CASSSGLAEETQFF. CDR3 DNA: TGTGCCAGCAGCTCAGGACTAGCAGAAGAGACCCAGTTCTTC.